This T cell receptor beta chain emerged from a study of vaccination and CD4 T cells after COVID-19. This CDR3 comprises 14 residues. V was clipped by 5 bases and J by 2 bases, with 11 bases between them. Germline CDR1 SGHTA, CDR2 FQGTGA. Researchers used the Oncomine TCR Beta short-read assay to sequence DNA from cultured CD4+ T cells. TCRdb reprocessed the PCR reads via MiXCR and lists one record per CDR3 protein. The data show approximately 6,000 distinct CDR3 sequences, with over 60% seen just once and roughly 20% held by the top ten. In regard to this clonotype: Its matching antigen is unknown.

Sample treatment: approximately 9-day PBMC culture with coronavirus spike peptide pools or control peptides (ViraFEST assay). The TCR was taken from a human donor who had recovered from COVID-19. This chain uses TRBV7-3 with TRBJ2-3, with D tentatively TRBD1 (5 bases). Sample: CD4+ T cells from blood, cultured in vitro. CDR3 region: CASSIPTDTDTQYF. In DNA form, the CDR3 reads TGTGCCAGCAGCATCCCGACAGACACAGATACGCAGTATTTT.